The rows below give T cell receptor beta chains drawn from one sample of a study of metastatic and nonmetastatic thyroid tumors. TCRdb reassembled clones from the PCR reads with MiXCR. The table lists tens of thousands of clones, 12% of them singletons. The sequenced material came from blood. The source is a male donor with papillary thyroid cancer or a benign thyroid nodule (not recorded which). Some clones in this sample may be carry-over from other donors' samples. Each CDR3 is given with its conserved first and last residue. D genes are given only for firm matches. Clone size is shown for a subset of rows, as once, few, many or a class of expanded clone.

>TRBJ2-3|TRBD2|TRBV6-1|few
CASSGRGESTDTQYF
TGTGCCAGCAGTGGGCGGGGGGAAAGCACAGATACGCAGTATTTT
>TRBJ1-2|NA|TRBV6-1|NA
CASSTGIFYGYTF
TGTGCCAGCAGTACCGGTATATTCTACGGCTACACATTC
>TRBJ2-1|TRBD1|TRBV6-1|many
CASSRLPGTGSHEQFF
TGTGCCAGCAGTCGCCTACCCGGGACAGGGAGTCATGAGCAGTTCTTC
>TRBJ1-5|NA|TRBV10-1|many
CASSDRARHLNQPQHF
TGCGCCAGCAGTGATAGGGCTCGACACCTCAATCAGCCCCAGCATTTT
>TRBJ1-1|NA|TRBV7-6|many
CASSLRVGGTEAFF
TGTGCCAGCAGCTTACGGGTCGGCGGCACTGAAGCTTTCTTT
>TRBJ1-1|NA|TRBV7-7|many
CASSSDVYAEAFF
TGTGCTAGCAGCTCGGACGTCTACGCTGAAGCTTTCTTT
>TRBJ2-7|NA|TRBV14|many
CASSPSPGRTSYEQYF
TGTGCCAGCAGCCCCTCACCGGGACGGACCTCCTACGAGCAGTACTTC
>TRBJ2-3|NA|TRBV6-2/TRBV6-3|many
CASIRGEGRPDTQYF
TGTGCCAGCATTCGCGGAGAGGGTAGGCCAGATACGCAGTATTTT
>TRBJ2-3|TRBD2|TRBV5-1|many
CASSFASGVTSTDTQYF
TGCGCCAGCAGCTTTGCTAGCGGGGTGACTAGCACAGATACGCAGTATTTT
>TRBJ2-5|TRBD1|TRBV6-2/TRBV6-3|many
CASTGTGGEKTQYF
TGTGCCAGCACCGGGACAGGGGGCGAAAAGACCCAGTACTTC
>TRBJ2-7|TRBD2|TRBV18|few
CASSPGTSGRRSSYEQYF
TGTGCCAGCTCACCAGGGACTAGCGGGAGGAGGAGCTCCTACGAGCAGTACTTC
>TRBJ2-7|TRBD1|TRBV5-1|NA
CASSLLRTGSEQYF
TGCGCCAGCAGCTTGCTCCGGACAGGGAGTGAGCAGTACTTC
>TRBJ2-1|TRBD2|TRBV29-1|few
CSVSSGSYNEQFF
TGCAGCGTTTCCAGCGGGAGTTACAATGAGCAGTTCTTC
>TRBJ2-5|TRBD1|TRBV7-9|many
CASSSPGQGYETQYF
TGTGCCAGCAGCTCCCCGGGACAGGGTTACGAGACCCAGTACTTC
>TRBJ2-7|NA|TRBV7-9|many
CASSDPDAGVGQYF
TGTGCCAGCAGCGACCCCGACGCAGGAGTCGGGCAGTACTTC
>TRBJ1-2|NA|TRBV18|NA
CASSPDLAGAFYGYTF
TGTGCCAGCTCACCCGACCTCGCGGGGGCGTTTTACGGCTACACCTTC
>TRBJ1-2|NA|TRBV6-2/TRBV6-3|NA
CASTYPANYGYTF
TGTGCCAGCACCTACCCCGCTAACTATGGCTACACCTTC
>TRBJ1-1|TRBD1|TRBV7-8|many
CASSAGQGARGTEAFF
TGTGCCAGCAGCGCGGGACAGGGGGCGCGAGGGACTGAAGCTTTCTTT
>TRBJ2-7|NA|TRBV2|many
CASSPRAHSYEQYF
TGTGCCAGCAGCCCTAGGGCCCACTCCTACGAGCAGTACTTC
>TRBJ2-7|NA|TRBV14|many
CASSQEGGWLGVLNSYEQYF
TGTGCCAGCAGCCAAGAAGGAGGTTGGCTAGGGGTATTGAACTCCTACGAGCAGTACTTC
>TRBJ1-5|TRBD1|TRBV6-5|many
CASSYSTGGAQHF
TGTGCCAGCAGTTACTCGACAGGGGGAGCCCAGCATTTT
>TRBJ2-3|NA|TRBV5-1|many
CASSLARRFTDTQYF
TGCGCCAGCAGCTTGGCCAGGCGGTTCACAGATACGCAGTATTTT
>TRBJ2-7|TRBD2|TRBV27|many
CASSFRRTSGLPSYEQYF
TGTGCCAGCAGTTTCCGGCGGACTAGCGGTCTCCCCTCCTACGAGCAGTACTTC